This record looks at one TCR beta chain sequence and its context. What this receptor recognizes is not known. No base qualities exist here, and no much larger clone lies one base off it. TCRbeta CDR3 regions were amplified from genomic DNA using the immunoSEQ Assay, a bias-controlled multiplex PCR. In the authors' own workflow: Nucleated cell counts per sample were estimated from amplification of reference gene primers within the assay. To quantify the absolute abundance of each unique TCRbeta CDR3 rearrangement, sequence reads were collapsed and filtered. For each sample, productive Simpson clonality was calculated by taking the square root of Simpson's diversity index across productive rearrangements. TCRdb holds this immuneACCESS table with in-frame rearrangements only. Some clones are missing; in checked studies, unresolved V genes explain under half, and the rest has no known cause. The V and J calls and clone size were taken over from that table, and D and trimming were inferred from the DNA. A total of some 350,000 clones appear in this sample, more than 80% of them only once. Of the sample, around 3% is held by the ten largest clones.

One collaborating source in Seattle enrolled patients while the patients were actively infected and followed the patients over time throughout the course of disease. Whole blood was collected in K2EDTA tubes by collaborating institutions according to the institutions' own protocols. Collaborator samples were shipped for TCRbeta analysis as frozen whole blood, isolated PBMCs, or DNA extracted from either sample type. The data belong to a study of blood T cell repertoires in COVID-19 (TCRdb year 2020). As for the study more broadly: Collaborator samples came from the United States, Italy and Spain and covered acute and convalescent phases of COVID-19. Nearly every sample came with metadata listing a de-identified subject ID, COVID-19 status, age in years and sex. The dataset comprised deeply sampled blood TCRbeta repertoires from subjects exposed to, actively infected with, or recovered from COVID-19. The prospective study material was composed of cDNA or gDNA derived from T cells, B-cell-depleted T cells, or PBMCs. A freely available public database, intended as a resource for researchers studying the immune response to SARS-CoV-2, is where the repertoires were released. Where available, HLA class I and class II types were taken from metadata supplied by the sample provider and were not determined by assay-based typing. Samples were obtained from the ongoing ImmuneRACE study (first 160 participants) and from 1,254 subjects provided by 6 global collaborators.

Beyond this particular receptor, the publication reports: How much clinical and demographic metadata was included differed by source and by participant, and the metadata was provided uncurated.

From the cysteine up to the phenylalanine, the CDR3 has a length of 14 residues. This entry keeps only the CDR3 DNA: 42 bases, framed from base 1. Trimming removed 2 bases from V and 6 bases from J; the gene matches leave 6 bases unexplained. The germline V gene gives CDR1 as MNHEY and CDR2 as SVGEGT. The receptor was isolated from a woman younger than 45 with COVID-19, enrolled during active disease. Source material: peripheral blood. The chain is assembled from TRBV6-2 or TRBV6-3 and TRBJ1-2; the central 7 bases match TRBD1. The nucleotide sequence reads TGTGCCAGCAGTTACCCAGGGGGAGTAGATGGCTACACCTTC. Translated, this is CASSYPGGVDGYTF.